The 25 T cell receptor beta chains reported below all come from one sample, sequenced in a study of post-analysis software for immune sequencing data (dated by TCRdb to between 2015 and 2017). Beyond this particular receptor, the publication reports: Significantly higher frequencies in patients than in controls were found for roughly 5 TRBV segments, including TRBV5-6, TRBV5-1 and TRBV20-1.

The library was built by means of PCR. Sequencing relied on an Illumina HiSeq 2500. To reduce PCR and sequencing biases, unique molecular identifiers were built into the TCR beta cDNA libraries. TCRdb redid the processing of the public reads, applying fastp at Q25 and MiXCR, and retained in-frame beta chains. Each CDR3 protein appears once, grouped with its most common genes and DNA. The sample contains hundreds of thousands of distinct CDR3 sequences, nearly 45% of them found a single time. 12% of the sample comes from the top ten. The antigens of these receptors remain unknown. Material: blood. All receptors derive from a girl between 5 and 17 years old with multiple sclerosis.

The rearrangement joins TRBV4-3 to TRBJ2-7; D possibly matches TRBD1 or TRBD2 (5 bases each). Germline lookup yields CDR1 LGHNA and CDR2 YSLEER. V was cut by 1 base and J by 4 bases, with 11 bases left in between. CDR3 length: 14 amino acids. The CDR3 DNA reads TGCGCCAGCAGCCAAGGGAGAGGGGAATACGAGCAGTACTTC. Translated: CASSQGRGEYEQYF.

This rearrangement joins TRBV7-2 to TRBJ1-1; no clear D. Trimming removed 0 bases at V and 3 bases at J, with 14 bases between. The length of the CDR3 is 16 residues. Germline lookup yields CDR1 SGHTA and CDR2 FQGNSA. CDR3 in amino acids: CASSLATRGFDTEAFF. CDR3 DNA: TGTGCCAGCAGCTTAGCCACGCGAGGGTTTGACACTGAAGCTTTCTTT.

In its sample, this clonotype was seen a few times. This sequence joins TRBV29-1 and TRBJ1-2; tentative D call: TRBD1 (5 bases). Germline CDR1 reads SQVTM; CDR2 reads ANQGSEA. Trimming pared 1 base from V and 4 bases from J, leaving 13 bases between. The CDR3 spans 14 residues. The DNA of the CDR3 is TGCAGCGTTGAAGGTGGGGCAGGAGGCTATGGCTACACCTTC. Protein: CSVEGGAGGYGYTF.

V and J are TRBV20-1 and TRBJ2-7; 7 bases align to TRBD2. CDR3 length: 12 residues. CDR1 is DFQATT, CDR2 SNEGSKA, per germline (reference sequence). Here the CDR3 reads CRAGTNSYEQYF. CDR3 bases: TGCAGGGCCGGGACTAACTCCTACGAGCAGTACTTC.

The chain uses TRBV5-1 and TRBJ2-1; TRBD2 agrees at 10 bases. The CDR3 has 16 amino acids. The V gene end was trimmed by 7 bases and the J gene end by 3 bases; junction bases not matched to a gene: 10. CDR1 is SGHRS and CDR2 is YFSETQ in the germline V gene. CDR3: CASPPGLALHYNEQFF. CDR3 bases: TGCGCCAGCCCCCCGGGACTAGCGTTACACTACAATGAGCAGTTCTTC.

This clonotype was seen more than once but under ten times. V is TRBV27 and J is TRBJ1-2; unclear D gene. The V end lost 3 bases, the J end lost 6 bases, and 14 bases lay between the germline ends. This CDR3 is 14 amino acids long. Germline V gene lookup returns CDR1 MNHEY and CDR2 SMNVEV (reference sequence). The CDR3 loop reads CASSLDPGRDGYTF. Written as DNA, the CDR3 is TGTGCCAGCAGTTTGGACCCCGGAAGGGATGGCTACACCTTC.

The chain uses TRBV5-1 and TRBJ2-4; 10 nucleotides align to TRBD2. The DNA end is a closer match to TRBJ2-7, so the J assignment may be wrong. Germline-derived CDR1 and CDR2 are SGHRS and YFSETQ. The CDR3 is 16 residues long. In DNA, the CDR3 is TGCGCCAGCAGCCCTGATGGACAGCGGGAGGGGTACGAGCAGTACTTC. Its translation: CASSPDGQREGYEQYF.

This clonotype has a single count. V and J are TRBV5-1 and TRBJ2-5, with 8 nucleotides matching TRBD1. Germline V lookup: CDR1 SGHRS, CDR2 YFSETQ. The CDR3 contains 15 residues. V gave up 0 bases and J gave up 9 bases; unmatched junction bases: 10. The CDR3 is CASSLAPGQEVPQYF. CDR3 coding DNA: TGCGCCAGCAGCTTGGCTCCGGGACAGGAAGTTCCCCAGTACTTC.

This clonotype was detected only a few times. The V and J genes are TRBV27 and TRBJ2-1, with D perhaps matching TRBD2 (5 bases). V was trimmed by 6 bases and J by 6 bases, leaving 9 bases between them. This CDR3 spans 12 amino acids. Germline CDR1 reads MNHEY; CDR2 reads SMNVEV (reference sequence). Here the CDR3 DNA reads TGTGCCAGCAGCCCCGCGGGCAATGAGCAGTTCTTC. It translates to CASSPAGNEQFF.

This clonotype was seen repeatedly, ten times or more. CDR3 sequence (DNA): TGCAGCGTTTCGGTGTCGGGAGAGCTCCCAGATACGCAGTATTTT. It yields the protein CSVSVSGELPDTQYF. The chain has TRBV29-1 and TRBJ2-3, with D tentatively TRBD2 (6 bases). This CDR3 has 15 residues. The germline V and J ends were trimmed by 5 bases and 4 bases, with 19 bases remaining between them. Germline CDR1 SQVTM, CDR2 ANQGSEA.

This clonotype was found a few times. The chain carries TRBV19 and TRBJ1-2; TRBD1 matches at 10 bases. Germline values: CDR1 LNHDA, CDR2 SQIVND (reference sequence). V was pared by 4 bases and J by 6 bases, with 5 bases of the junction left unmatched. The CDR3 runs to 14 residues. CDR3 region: CASSNRDRGHGYTF. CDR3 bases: TGTGCCAGTAGTAATCGGGACAGGGGTCATGGCTACACCTTC.

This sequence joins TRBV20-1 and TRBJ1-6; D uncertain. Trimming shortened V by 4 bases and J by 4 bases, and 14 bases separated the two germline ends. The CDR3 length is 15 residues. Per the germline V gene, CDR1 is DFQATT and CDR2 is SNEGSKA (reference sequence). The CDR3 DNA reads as TGCAGTGCTAAGACTCCGGGCCCATATAATTCACCCCTCCACTTT. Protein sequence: CSAKTPGPYNSPLHF.

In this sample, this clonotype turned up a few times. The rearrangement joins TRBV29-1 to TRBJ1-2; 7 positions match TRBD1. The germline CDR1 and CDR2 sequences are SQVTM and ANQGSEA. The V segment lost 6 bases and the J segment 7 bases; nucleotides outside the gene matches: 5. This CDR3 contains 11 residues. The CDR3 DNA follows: TGCAGCGTGACAGGGCTCCTTGGCTACACCTTC. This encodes CSVTGLLGYTF.

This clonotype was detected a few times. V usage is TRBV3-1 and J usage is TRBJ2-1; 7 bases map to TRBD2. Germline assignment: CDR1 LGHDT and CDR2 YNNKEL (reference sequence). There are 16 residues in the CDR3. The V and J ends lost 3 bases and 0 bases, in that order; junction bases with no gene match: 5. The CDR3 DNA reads TGTGCCAGCAGCCAGGGTAGCGGGTTCTCCTACAATGAGCAGTTCTTC. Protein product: CASSQGSGFSYNEQFF.

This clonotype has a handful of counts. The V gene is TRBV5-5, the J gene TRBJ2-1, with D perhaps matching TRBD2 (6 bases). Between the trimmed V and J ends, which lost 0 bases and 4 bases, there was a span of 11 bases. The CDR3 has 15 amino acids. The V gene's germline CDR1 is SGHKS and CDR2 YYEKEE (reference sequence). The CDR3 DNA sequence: TGTGCCAGCAGCTTGGCGGGACTGATATACAATGAGCAGTTCTTC. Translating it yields CASSLAGLIYNEQFF.

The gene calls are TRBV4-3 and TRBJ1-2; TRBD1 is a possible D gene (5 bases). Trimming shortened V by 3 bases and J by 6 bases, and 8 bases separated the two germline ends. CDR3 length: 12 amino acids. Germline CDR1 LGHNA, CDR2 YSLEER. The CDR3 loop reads CASSHPGHGYTF. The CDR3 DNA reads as TGCGCCAGCAGCCATCCGGGACATGGCTACACCTTC.

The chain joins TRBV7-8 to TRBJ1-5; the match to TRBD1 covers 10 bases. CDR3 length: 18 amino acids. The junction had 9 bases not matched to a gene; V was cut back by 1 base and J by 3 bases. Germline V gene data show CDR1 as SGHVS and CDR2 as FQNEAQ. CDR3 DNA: TGTGCCAGCAGCTTAGGGGTCCCGGGACAGGGGATCAATCAGCCCCAGCATTTT. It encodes CASSLGVPGQGINQPQHF.

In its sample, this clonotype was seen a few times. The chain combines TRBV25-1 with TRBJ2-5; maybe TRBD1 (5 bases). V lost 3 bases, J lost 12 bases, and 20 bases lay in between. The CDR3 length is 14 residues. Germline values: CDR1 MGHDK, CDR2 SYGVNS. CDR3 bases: TGTGCCAGCAGTGATATTGGGCAGGGTAGTAGGAAGTACTTC. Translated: CASSDIGQGSRKYF.

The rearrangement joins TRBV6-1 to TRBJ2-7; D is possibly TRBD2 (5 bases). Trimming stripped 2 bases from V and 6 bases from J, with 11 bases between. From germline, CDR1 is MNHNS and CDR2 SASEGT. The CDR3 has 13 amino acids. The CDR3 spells CASSESGRGEQYF. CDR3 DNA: TGTGCCAGCAGTGAAAGCGGTCGAGGCGAGCAGTACTTC.

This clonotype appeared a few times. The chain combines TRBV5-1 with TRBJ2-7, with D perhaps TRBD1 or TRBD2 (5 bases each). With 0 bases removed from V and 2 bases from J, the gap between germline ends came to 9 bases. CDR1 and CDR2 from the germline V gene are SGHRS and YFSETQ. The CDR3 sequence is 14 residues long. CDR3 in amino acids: CASSLAGLTYEQYF. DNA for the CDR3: TGCGCCAGCAGCTTGGCGGGGCTAACCTACGAGCAGTACTTC.

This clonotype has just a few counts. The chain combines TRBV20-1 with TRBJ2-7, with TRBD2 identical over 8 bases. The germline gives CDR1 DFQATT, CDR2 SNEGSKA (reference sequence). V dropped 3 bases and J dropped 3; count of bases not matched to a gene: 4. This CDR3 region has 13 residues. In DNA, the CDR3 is TGCAGTGCTAGCTCCGGGACTAGCTACGAGCAGTACTTC. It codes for CSASSGTSYEQYF.

CDR3 nucleotides: TGTGCCATCAGTGAAACTAGCGTTGGTCAGTTCTTC. Residues: CAISETSVGQFF. The rearrangement joins TRBV10-3 to TRBJ2-1; 7 bases map to TRBD2. Germline assignment: CDR1 ENHRY and CDR2 SYGVKD. Trimming took 3 bases from V and 13 from J; bases not matched to a gene: 6. The CDR3 is 12 amino acids.

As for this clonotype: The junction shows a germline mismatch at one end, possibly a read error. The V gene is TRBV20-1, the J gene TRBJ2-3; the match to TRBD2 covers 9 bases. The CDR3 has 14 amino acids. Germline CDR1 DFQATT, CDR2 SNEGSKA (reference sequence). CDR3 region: CSASRGTSRDTQYF. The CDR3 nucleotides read TGCAGTGCTAGTCGCGGGACTAGCAGAGATACGCAGTATTTT.

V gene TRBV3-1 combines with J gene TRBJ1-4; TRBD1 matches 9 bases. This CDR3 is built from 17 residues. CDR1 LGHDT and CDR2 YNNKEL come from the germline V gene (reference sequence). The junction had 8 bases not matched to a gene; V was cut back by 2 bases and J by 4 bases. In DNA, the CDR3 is TGTGCCAGCAGCCAATCCCTGGGGGGACAGGGTAATGAAAAACTGTTTTTT. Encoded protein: CASSQSLGGQGNEKLFF.

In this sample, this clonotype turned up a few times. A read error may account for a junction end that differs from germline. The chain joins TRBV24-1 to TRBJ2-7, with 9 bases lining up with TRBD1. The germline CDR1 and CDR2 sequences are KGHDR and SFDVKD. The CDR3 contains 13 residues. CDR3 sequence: CATSETGGDEQYF. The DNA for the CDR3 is TGTGCCACGAGTGAGACAGGGGGTGACGAGCAGTACTTC.